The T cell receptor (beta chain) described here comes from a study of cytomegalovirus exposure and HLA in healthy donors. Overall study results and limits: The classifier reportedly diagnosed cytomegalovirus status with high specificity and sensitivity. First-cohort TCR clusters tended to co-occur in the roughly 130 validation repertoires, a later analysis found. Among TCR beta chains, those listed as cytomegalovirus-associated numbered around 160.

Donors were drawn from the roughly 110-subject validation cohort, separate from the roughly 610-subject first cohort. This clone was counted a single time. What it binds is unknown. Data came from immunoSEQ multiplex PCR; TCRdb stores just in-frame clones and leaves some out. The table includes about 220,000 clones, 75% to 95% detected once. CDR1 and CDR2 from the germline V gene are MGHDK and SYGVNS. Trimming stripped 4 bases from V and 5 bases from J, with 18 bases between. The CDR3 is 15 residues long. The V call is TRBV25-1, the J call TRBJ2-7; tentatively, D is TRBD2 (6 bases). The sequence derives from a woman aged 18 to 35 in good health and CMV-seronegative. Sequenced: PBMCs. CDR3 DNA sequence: TGTGCCAGCAGTGCGCGGACTATTTTTGGAAACGAGCAGTACTTC. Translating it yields CASSARTIFGNEQYF.